Listed below are T cell receptor beta chains from one sample, sequenced in a study of neoadjuvant nivolumab and ipilimumab in lung cancer. Assay used: immunoSEQ multiplex PCR; TCRdb lists only in-frame clones, some missing. The sample records 40,000 to 55,000 clones, roughly 89% being singletons. This material consisted of blood, taken before neoadjuvant nivolumab, alone or with ipilimumab. These receptors were collected from an adult with non-small cell lung cancer. Some clones in this sample may be carry-over from other donors' samples. Both conserved end residues are part of each CDR3. A D gene is named only where the DNA matches it firmly. Rows may omit the clone size; those that give it use once, few, many or a size class.

V	D	size	J	DNA	CDR3
TRBV6-5	TRBD1	.	TRBJ2-2	TGTGCCTTGTGTCGACAGGGTGAGGCCGGGGAGCTGTTTTTT	CALCRQGEAGELFF
TRBV29-1	.	.	TRBJ1-2	TGCAGCGTTGAAGAGCCTGGCCGGGTCTATGGCTACACCTTC	CSVEEPGRVYGYTF
TRBV5-1	TRBD1	.	TRBJ2-5	TGCGCCAGCAGCTCTGGACAGGGGACAGAGACCCAGTACTTC	CASSSGQGTETQYF
TRBV15	.	.	TRBJ2-3	TGTGCCACCAGCAGGAGAAGGTTTCAATTATGGGATACGCAGTATTTT	CATSRRRFQLWDTQYF
TRBV5-1	.	.	TRBJ2-2	TGCGCCAGCAGCTTGGTACAGGGGACTTCCGGGGAGCTGTTTTTT	CASSLVQGTSGELFF
TRBV30	.	.	TRBJ2-3	TGTGCCTGGAGCGGAGCAAACACAGATACGCAGTATTTT	CAWSGANTDTQYF
TRBV5-5	.	.	TRBJ1-2	TGTGCCAGCAGCTTGGTGAGGGCGCAGGGCTACACCTTC	CASSLVRAQGYTF
TRBV5-1	.	once	TRBJ2-7	TGCGCCAGCAGCTTCATAGGCGGGTACGAGCAGTACTTC	CASSFIGGYEQYF
TRBV29-1	.	once	TRBJ2-7	TGCAGCGTTGAAGAAAAACAGGGTAGCTACGAGCAGTACTTC	CSVEEKQGSYEQYF
TRBV5-1	.	.	TRBJ2-1	TGCGCCAGCAGCTTGAGCGGTGGCTCCTACAATGAGCAGTTCTTC	CASSLSGGSYNEQFF
TRBV19	TRBD2	once	TRBJ2-1	TGTGCCAGTAGCACCTCTAGCGGGATCCGCAATGAGCAGTTCTTC	CASSTSSGIRNEQFF
TRBV6-6	.	.	TRBJ2-1	TGTGCCAGCAGTTGGGACTCTAACAGCTACAATGAGCAGTTCTTC	CASSWDSNSYNEQFF
TRBV30	.	.	TRBJ2-7	TGTGCCTGGACTGGGACTCCCAGGACCTACGAGCAGTACTTC	CAWTGTPRTYEQYF
TRBV7-3	.	.	TRBJ1-1	TGTGCCAGCAGCTTAACAGGGAAAACTGAAGCTTTCTTT	CASSLTGKTEAFF
TRBV6-5	.	.	TRBJ2-7	TGTGCCAGCAGGACCAGGGGAAACTACGAGCAGTACTTC	CASRTRGNYEQYF
TRBV4-2	.	.	TRBJ2-2	TGTGCCAGCAGCCAATACACCGGGGAGCTGTTTTTT	CASSQYTGELFF
TRBV30	TRBD1	.	TRBJ1-4	TGTGCCTGGAGTGTACGACAGGGGGTTGAAAAACTGTTTTTT	CAWSVRQGVEKLFF
TRBV29-1	TRBD1	.	TRBJ1-1	TGCAGCGTAGAAACAGGGGGGATCTCTGAAGCTTTCTTT	CSVETGGISEAFF
TRBV29-1	.	.	TRBJ1-1	TGCAGCGTGGTTGGACTCAACGAAGCTTTCTTT	CSVVGLNEAFF
TRBV5-1	TRBD1	.	TRBJ1-2	TGCGCCAGCAGCTCCACAGGGGCCCATGGCTACACCTTC	CASSSTGAHGYTF
TRBV30	TRBD1	.	TRBJ1-4	TGTGCCTCGTCGGGACAGGGCCCTGAAAAACTGTTTTTT	CASSGQGPEKLFF
TRBV29-1	.	.	TRBJ1-2	TGCAGCGTTGAAATCTGGGGCGTAGGCTATGGCTACACCTTC	CSVEIWGVGYGYTF
TRBV30	TRBD1	.	TRBJ1-4	TGTGCCTGGAGAGATACCCGGACAGGGGGCCATGAAAAACTGTTTTTT	CAWRDTRTGGHEKLFF
TRBV9	.	.	TRBJ2-7	TGTGCCAGCAGCCCCTTTCTCCCCCACCACGAGCAGTACTTC	CASSPFLPHHEQYF